This TCR beta chain is from a study of T cell responses to AZD1222 COVID-19 vaccine. The wider study: Second doses were pooled across both intervals (about 4 or about 12 weeks). General observations from the study: Spike-specific TCR breadth and depth were elevated following two AZD1222 doses. No day 14 peak samples; only post-peak repertoires were characterized. Donor demographics were predominantly white British with a female majority; clonal diversity may be underestimated.

Using immunoSEQ multiplex PCR, the repertoire was profiled, and TCRdb retains in-frame clones only, with some absent. The sample shows about 150,000 clones, roughly 90% of them seen only once. With regard to this clone: What it binds is not known.

Germline V gene sequence: CDR1 SNHLY, CDR2 FYNNEI. The ends were cut back, 7 bases at V and 7 bases at J, with 20 bases in the middle. The CDR3 runs to 15 residues. V gene TRBV2 combines with J gene TRBJ1-3; D gene ambiguous. The clonotype originates from an adult in good health. The material was peripheral blood, obtained on day 0 of AZD1222 vaccination. CDR3 loop: CASKKGRENFNTIYF. The DNA for the CDR3 is TGTGCCAGCAAGAAAGGACGGGAAAACTTCAACACCATATATTTT.